This T cell receptor (beta chain) originates from a study of OX40 agonist ivuxolimab in advanced cancers. Germline assignment: CDR1 MGHRA and CDR2 YSYEKL. Trimming stripped 1 base from V and 0 bases from J, with 15 bases between. This CDR3 has 18 amino acids. The table lists this clone with a few counts. Generated by immunoSEQ multiplex PCR, the TCRdb table keeps only in-frame clones and is missing some. The sample shows tens of thousands of clones, more than 80% of them seen only once. The TCR comes from an adult with an advanced solid tumor such as melanoma, head and neck, liver or kidney cancer. The chain recombines TRBV4-1 with TRBJ2-2; D gene unclear. The starting material was CD4+ or CD8+ T cells sorted from blood, obtained in a trial of the OX40 agonist ivuxolimab. CDR3 coding DNA: TGCGCCAGCAGCCAAGTTAAGTCTAGGCACCCGAACACCGGGGAGCTGTTTTTT. Its translation: CASSQVKSRHPNTGELFF.